This T cell receptor beta chain emerged from a study of blood T cell repertoires in COVID-19. In the study overall: Samples came from the United States, Italy and Spain, spanning acute and convalescent COVID-19. Sample material is recorded as cDNA or gDNA derived from T cells, B-cell-depleted T cells, or PBMCs.

The CDR3 has 14 amino acids. V lost 4 bases and J lost 3, with 7 bases in between. Germline CDR1 and CDR2: LGHDT and YNNKEL (reference sequence). Study processing details: Estimated nucleated cell counts came from reference gene primer amplification. Assay used: immunoSEQ multiplex PCR; TCRdb lists only in-frame clones, some missing. The V and J calls and the clone size are those of that table, but D and trimming were determined from the DNA. The sample carries more than 130,000 clones, under 85% recorded once. Specimen: peripheral blood. This sequence originates from an elderly woman in a cohort sampled during active or convalescent COVID-19. The chain links TRBV3-1 (or the pseudogene TRBV3-2) to TRBJ1-6; D gene unclear. CDR3 in DNA: TGTGCCAGCAGCCCCTTAGTCTATAATTCACCCCTCCACTTT. Protein sequence: CASSPLVYNSPLHF.